These 3 T cell receptor beta chains share one sample of origin, sequenced in a study of shared T cell receptors in the human thymus. This table comes from immunoSEQ multiplex PCR, and its TCRdb copy is limited to in-frame clones, with some not included. This sample has roughly 500,000 clones; around three quarters occur once, and the top ten carry roughly 0.013%. In addition, the sample was reused for a study of human thymus T cells.

Sequenced sample: thymocytes. Receptors originate from a boy in the first two years of life with a congenital heart defect.

This clone occurred once. The V call is TRBV7-2, the J call TRBJ2-5; a possible D gene is TRBD1 (5 bases). V gave up 5 bases and J gave up 5 bases, with 18 bases separating them. In germline, CDR1 is SGHTA, CDR2 FQGNSA. This CDR3 comprises 15 residues. The CDR3 DNA reads TGTGCCAGCAGCCGAAAAGCCAGGGTGGTGGAGACCCAGTACTTC. Protein product: CASSRKARVVETQYF.

V usage is TRBV21-1 and J usage is TRBJ1-1; no DNA check was done on the table's D call, TRBD1. TRBV21-1 is a known pseudogene. The CDR3 loop spans 14 amino acids. CDR3 nucleotide sequence: TGTGCCAGCAGCAAGGGGCCAGACAACACTGAAGCTTTCTTT. Residues: CASSKGPDNTEAFF.

The genes are TRBV2 and TRBJ2-3, with D maybe TRBD2 (5 bases). The CDR3 has 12 amino acids. The V gene's germline CDR1 is SNHLY and CDR2 FYNNEI. V lost 7 bases and J lost 8, with 13 bases in between. The CDR3 reads CASTRPLATQYF. The CDR3 region has the DNA TGTGCCAGCACCCGCCCCCTAGCTACGCAGTATTTT.